This T cell receptor (beta chain) was profiled in a study of STAT5B mutations in CD4+ large granular lymphocyte leukemia. Germline-derived CDR1 and CDR2 are LNHDA and SQIVND (reference sequence). The CDR3 contains 13 residues. The V and J ends lost 5 bases and 11 bases respectively, with 18 bases between them. TCRdb's table, derived via immunoSEQ multiplex PCR, lists solely in-frame clones and lacks some. The sample contains around 30,000 clones, just under 75% of which appear only once. In its sample, this clone was seen a few times. The clonotype comes from a human donor in good health. The V gene is TRBV19, the J gene TRBJ1-1; D not resolved. Sequencing was performed on CD4+ T cells from blood buffy coats. DNA for the CDR3: TGTGCCAGTAGTCCGCAAGGTAGACTAGGGGCTTTCTTT. Translated: CASSPQGRLGAFF.